The 28 T cell receptor beta chains reported below all come from one sample, sequenced in a study of identical twins. From the 5' RACE reads, TCRdb called clonotypes with MiXCR, one entry per CDR3 protein. The data hold 700,000 to 950,000 distinct CDR3 sequences, with over 9% observed a single time. The same sample was also used in a study of yellow fever vaccine responses in identical twins.

The sample was PBMCs. These receptors came from a woman between 18 and 29 years old in good health.

This clonotype was counted between two and nine times. The chain joins TRBV28 to TRBJ2-3; the D is unclear. In germline, CDR1 is MDHEN, CDR2 SYDVKM. V lost 5 bases and J 0 bases, leaving 12 bases between the germline ends. The CDR3 loop spans 15 amino acids. The CDR3 protein is CASSPRTRSTDTQYF. Here the CDR3 DNA reads TGTGCCAGCAGTCCCCGGACCCGTAGCACAGATACGCAGTATTTT.

This clonotype was counted between two and nine times. V usage is TRBV5-1 and J usage is TRBJ2-3; 12 positions match TRBD2. Germline CDR1 reads SGHRS; CDR2 reads YFSETQ. The V gene end was trimmed by 2 bases and the J gene end by 5 bases; junction bases not matched to a gene: 3. The CDR3 sequence is 15 residues long. CDR3 nucleotides: TGCGCCAGCAGCTTTCTAGCGGGGGGGCAAGATACGCAGTATTTT. It encodes CASSFLAGGQDTQYF.

This clonotype has only a few counts. The chain links TRBV7-9 to TRBJ1-1; D remains unclear. The CDR3 has 17 amino acids. V was pared by 0 bases and J by 1 base, with 15 bases between. Per germline, CDR1 SEHNR and CDR2 FQNEAQ (reference sequence). The CDR3 bases are TGTGCCAGCAGCTTAGCGCCTTTTAGTGAGAGGAACACTGAAGCTTTCTTT. Encoded protein: CASSLAPFSERNTEAFF.

This clonotype has a count of ten or more. This chain connects TRBV15 to TRBJ2-1; D unresolved. The ends were cut back, 0 bases at V and 7 bases at J, with 19 bases in the middle. Germline V CDR1 and CDR2: LNHNV, YYDKDF (reference sequence). This CDR3 has 17 amino acids. The CDR3 loop reads CATSRDAGYLHGNEQFF. CDR3 in DNA: TGTGCCACCAGCAGAGATGCCGGGTATCTTCATGGAAATGAGCAGTTCTTC.

The CDR3 bases are TGTGCCACGGCTCTGGGAAAAGCCTACGAGCAGTACTTC. It specifies CATALGKAYEQYF. The rearrangement links TRBV4-2 to TRBJ2-7; D is unclear. V was shortened by 10 bases and J by 2 bases, with 15 bases between the two germline ends. Per germline, CDR1 LGHNA and CDR2 YNFKEQ. This CDR3 has 13 amino acids.

This clonotype was found a few times. The rearrangement links TRBV7-8 to TRBJ1-2; perhaps TRBD1 as D (5 bases). Trimming cost V 3 bases and J 4 bases, with 9 bases left between them. CDR1 SGHVS and CDR2 FQNEAQ come from the germline V gene. This CDR3 has 13 amino acids. The CDR3 DNA sequence: TGTGCCAGCAGCTTCGGAGGGACCTATGGCTACACCTTC. This translates into CASSFGGTYGYTF. The full variable domain, rest sourced from reference TRBV7-8 and TRBJ1-2, is GAGVSQSPRYKVAKRGQDVALRCDPISGHVSLFWYQQALGQGPEFLTYFQNEAQLDKSGLPSDRFFAERPEGSVSTLKIQRTQQEDSAVYLCASSFGGTYGYTFGSGTRLTVV.

This clonotype has only a few counts. The rearrangement links TRBV11-3 to TRBJ2-3; D is perhaps TRBD1 or TRBD2 (5 bases each). Between the trimmed V and J ends, which lost 5 bases and 1 base, there was a span of 16 bases. The CDR3 totals 16 residues. CDR1 is SGHNT and CDR2 is YENEEA in the germline V gene. The chain's CDR3 is CASSPGDRVRTDTQYF. In DNA form, the CDR3 reads TGTGCCAGCAGCCCCGGGGACCGAGTGCGCACAGATACGCAGTATTTT.

This clonotype has a handful of counts. The V and J genes are TRBV7-9 and TRBJ1-4; D is ambiguous. Germline CDR1 SEHNR, CDR2 FQNEAQ (reference sequence). Between the trimmed V and J ends, which lost 7 bases and 6 bases, there was a span of 18 bases. This CDR3 contains 15 residues. The CDR3 sequence: CASNPSGSPYEKLFF. The CDR3 DNA is TGTGCCAGCAACCCCTCCGGGTCACCTTATGAAAAACTGTTTTTT.

This clonotype turned up a few times. The chain recombines TRBV29-1 with TRBJ2-5; 7 bases agree with TRBD2. V was clipped by 1 base and J by 7 bases; unmatched bases: 18. The CDR3 extends over 17 amino acids. Germline V gene sequence: CDR1 SQVTM, CDR2 ANQGSEA. Here the CDR3 DNA reads TGCAGCGTTGAAGGCCCCTCCGTACAGGCCTGGGGGGGGACCCAGTACTTC. Its protein product is CSVEGPSVQAWGGTQYF.

This clonotype was counted only a few times. The chain recombines TRBV28 with TRBJ2-3; 7 bases align to TRBD1. The germline V gene encodes CDR1 MDHEN and CDR2 SYDVKM. After removal of 4 bases from V and 4 bases from J, the junction contained 2 bases not matched to a gene. This CDR3 comprises 13 residues. CDR3 in DNA: TGTGCCAGCAGTTACAGGGGACCAGATACGCAGTATTTT. Encoded protein: CASSYRGPDTQYF.

Only a few counts were recorded for this clonotype. The chain carries TRBV12-3 or TRBV12-4 and TRBJ2-1, with D perhaps being TRBD1 or TRBD2 (5 bases each). V was clipped by 6 bases and J by 6 bases, with 15 bases between them. CDR3 size: 14 residues. The CDR3 sequence is CASSPIGTANEQFF. The CDR3 nucleotides read TGTGCCAGCAGCCCGATCGGGACGGCCAATGAGCAGTTCTTC.

The chain links TRBV20-1 to TRBJ1-2, with 10 bases that match TRBD1. Trimming cost V 0 bases and J 4 bases; bases outside gene matches: 5. Per germline, CDR1 DFQATT and CDR2 SNEGSKA (reference sequence). CDR3 length equals 15 residues. The CDR3 spells CSARDPTGGAYGYTF. DNA for the CDR3: TGCAGTGCTAGAGACCCGACAGGGGGCGCCTATGGCTACACCTTC.

The rearrangement uses TRBV3-1 and TRBJ2-1, with D possibly matching TRBD1 (5 bases). V was shortened by 5 bases and J by 8 bases, with 19 bases between the two germline ends. The V gene's germline CDR1 is LGHDT and CDR2 YNNKEL (reference sequence). This CDR3 has 15 amino acids. The DNA for the CDR3 is TGTGCCAGCAGCGGGGCCGTAGTTGGTACCCATGAGCAGTTCTTC. It translates to CASSGAVVGTHEQFF.

The table lists this clonotype with many counts. The chain uses TRBV10-2 and TRBJ1-1; no clear D. The CDR3 runs 14 residues. The V gene lost 6 bases and the J gene lost 2 bases, with 13 bases spanning the gap. Germline CDR1 and CDR2: WSHSY and SAAADI. The CDR3 region has the DNA TGCGCCAGCAGGATGGGTGTGGGTAACACTGAAGCTTTCTTT. This translates into CASRMGVGNTEAFF.

The chain uses TRBV2 and TRBJ2-5, with unresolved D. CDR1 and CDR2 from the germline V gene are SNHLY and FYNNEI. The germline V and J ends were trimmed by 1 base and 1 base, with 4 bases remaining between them. There are 13 residues in the CDR3. CDR3 sequence reads: CASSEEVQETQYF. The CDR3 DNA is TGTGCCAGCAGTGAAGAGGTCCAAGAGACCCAGTACTTC.

J is TRBJ2-7 and V is TRBV29-1, with D possibly being TRBD1 or TRBD2 (6 bases each). Germline V CDR1 and CDR2: SQVTM, ANQGSEA. V lost 1 base and J 7 bases, leaving 20 bases between the germline ends. This CDR3 has 15 amino acids. The CDR3 loop reads CSVEGPPPGAREQYF. DNA for the CDR3: TGCAGCGTTGAAGGCCCCCCCCCGGGGGCAAGGGAGCAGTACTTC.

This clonotype was seen more than once but under ten times. The CDR3 DNA follows: TGTGCCAGCACCTCAGGGGGTCCTGGCACTGAAGCTTTCTTT. Translated, it gives CASTSGGPGTEAFF. The chain couples TRBV7-2 to TRBJ1-1; 7 bases agree with TRBD1. The germline CDR1 and CDR2 sequences are SGHTA and FQGNSA. J lost 4 bases, V lost 7 bases, and 9 bases had no gene match. CDR3 length equals 14 residues.

The chain has TRBV9 and TRBJ2-5; 7 positions agree with TRBD2. The J segment lost 2 bases and the V segment lost 6 bases, leaving 13 bases of the junction unmatched. The CDR3 has 16 residues. CDR1 is SGDLS and CDR2 is YYNGEE in the germline V gene. The DNA of the CDR3 is TGTGCCAGCACGGCCGGGGCTAGCGGACCTCAAGAGACCCAGTACTTC. Translation: CASTAGASGPQETQYF.

There are a few counts of this clonotype. V gene TRBV20-1 combines with J gene TRBJ2-2; a weak D match, TRBD2 (6 bases). The V and J ends lost 5 bases and 3 bases respectively, with 13 bases between them. The CDR3 length is 14 residues. CDR1 and CDR2 from the germline V gene are DFQATT and SNEGSKA (reference sequence). The CDR3 protein is CSAGQQRDTGELFF. In DNA, the CDR3 is TGCAGTGCTGGACAACAGCGGGACACCGGGGAGCTGTTTTTT.

This rearrangement joins TRBV6-2 or TRBV6-3 to TRBJ1-2; possibly TRBD1 for D (5 bases). V lost 6 bases and J lost 2, with 13 bases in between. Germline lookup yields CDR1 MNHEY and CDR2 SVGEGT. The CDR3 runs 14 residues. This CDR3 is CASSLNTGNYGYTF. In DNA form, the CDR3 reads TGTGCCAGCAGCCTAAACACAGGAAACTATGGCTACACCTTC.

This clonotype occurred many times. The chain joins TRBV5-1 to TRBJ1-1; no firm D call. CDR1 SGHRS and CDR2 YFSETQ come from the germline V gene. V dropped 1 base and J dropped 3 bases, with 7 bases sitting between them. The CDR3 extends over 13 amino acids. In DNA form, the CDR3 reads TGCGCCAGCAGCTTGACCCCGGACACTGAAGCTTTCTTT. It is translated as CASSLTPDTEAFF.

The genes are TRBV21-1 and TRBJ2-7; no check of the table's D call, TRBD2, against the DNA was made. TRBV21-1 is a pseudogene locus. The CDR3 runs to 13 residues. The CDR3 region is CASSKTSRYEQYF. Here the CDR3 DNA reads TGTGCCAGCAGCAAAACTAGCCGATACGAGCAGTACTTC.

The CDR3 loop reads CASSYQEANEKLFF. The CDR3 coding sequence is TGTGCCAGCAGTTACCAGGAGGCTAATGAAAAACTGTTTTTT. The rearrangement links TRBV12-3 or TRBV12-4 to TRBJ1-4, with D hard to call. V was cut by 4 bases and J by 3 bases, with 9 bases left in between. The CDR3 consists of 14 residues.

This clonotype came up a few times. V is TRBV12-3 or TRBV12-4 and J is TRBJ2-3; 10 bases map to TRBD2. The CDR3 has 14 amino acids. The ends lost 5 bases at V and 5 bases at J; junction bases unmatched: 4. The CDR3 DNA reads TGTGCCAGCAGTCTAAGCGGGGGGGAAGATACGCAGTATTTT. Translated: CASSLSGGEDTQYF.

This clonotype occurred many times. This chain connects TRBV25-1 to TRBJ1-2; no clear D. Germline V lookup: CDR1 MGHDK, CDR2 SYGVNS. The CDR3 consists of 14 residues. The V and J ends lost 8 bases and 1 base respectively, with 14 bases between them. The CDR3 loop is CASCTRRCNYGYTF. The CDR3 nucleotides read TGTGCCAGCTGCACTCGACGGTGTAACTATGGCTACACCTTC.

This clonotype came up many times. J is TRBJ1-1 and V is TRBV4-1; TRBD1 agrees at 8 bases. The V segment lost 2 bases and the J segment 4 bases; nucleotides outside the gene matches: 9. The germline V gene encodes CDR1 MGHRA and CDR2 YSYEKL. The CDR3 has 16 residues. This CDR3 reads CASSQPLRGRFTEAFF. Written as DNA, the CDR3 is TGCGCCAGCAGCCAACCTCTCAGGGGGCGTTTCACTGAAGCTTTCTTT.

This clonotype has a handful of counts. CDR3 amino acids: CASFTGGGYNEQFF. CDR3 DNA sequence: TGTGCCAGTTTCACCGGCGGGGGATACAATGAGCAGTTCTTC. This chain joins TRBV2 and TRBJ2-1, with 7 bases aligning to TRBD2. The ends lost 9 bases at V and 4 bases at J; junction bases unmatched: 9. Germline-derived CDR1 and CDR2 are SNHLY and FYNNEI. The CDR3 has 14 amino acids.

The V gene is TRBV18, the J gene TRBJ2-1, with TRBD1 matching over 8 bases. This CDR3 spans 15 amino acids. Germline CDR1 KGHSH, CDR2 LQKENI. V dropped 2 bases and J dropped 7; count of bases not matched to a gene: 7. The DNA for the CDR3 is TGTGCCAGCTCACCAGGGGCAGGGGGCCTTAATGAGCAGTTCTTC. It encodes CASSPGAGGLNEQFF.